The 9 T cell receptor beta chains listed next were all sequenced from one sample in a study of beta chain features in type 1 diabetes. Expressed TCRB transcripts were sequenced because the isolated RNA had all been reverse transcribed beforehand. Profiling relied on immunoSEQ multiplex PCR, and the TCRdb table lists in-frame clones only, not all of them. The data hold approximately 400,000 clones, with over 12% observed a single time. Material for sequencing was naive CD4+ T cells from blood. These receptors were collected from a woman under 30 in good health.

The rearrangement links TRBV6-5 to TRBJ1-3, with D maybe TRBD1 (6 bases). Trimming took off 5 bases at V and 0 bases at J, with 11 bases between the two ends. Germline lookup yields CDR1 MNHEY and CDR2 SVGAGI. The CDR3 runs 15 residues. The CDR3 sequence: CASSPDRFSGNTIYF. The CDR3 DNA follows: TGTGCCAGCAGTCCCGACAGGTTCTCTGGAAACACCATATATTTT.

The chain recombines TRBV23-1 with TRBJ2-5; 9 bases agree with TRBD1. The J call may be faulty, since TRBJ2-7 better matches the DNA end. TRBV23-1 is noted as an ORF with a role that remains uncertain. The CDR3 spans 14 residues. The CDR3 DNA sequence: TGCGCCAGCAGTCATGGACAGGGGATCCACGAGCAGTACTTC. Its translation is CASSHGQGIHEQYF.

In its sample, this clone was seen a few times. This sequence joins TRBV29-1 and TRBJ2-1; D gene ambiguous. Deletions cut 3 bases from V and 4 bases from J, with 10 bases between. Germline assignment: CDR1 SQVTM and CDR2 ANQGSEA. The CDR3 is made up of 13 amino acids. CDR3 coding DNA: TGCAGCGTTGACGCAAGAGGATACAATGAGCAGTTCTTC. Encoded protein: CSVDARGYNEQFF.

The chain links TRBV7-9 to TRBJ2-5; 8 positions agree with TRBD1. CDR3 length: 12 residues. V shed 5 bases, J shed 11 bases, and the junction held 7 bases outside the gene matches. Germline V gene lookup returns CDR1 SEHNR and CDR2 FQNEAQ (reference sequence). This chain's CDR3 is CASSPGQGQQYF. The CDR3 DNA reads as TGTGCCAGCAGCCCCGGACAGGGCCAGCAGTACTTC. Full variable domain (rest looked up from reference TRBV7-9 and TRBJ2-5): DTGVSQNPRHKITKRGQNVTFRCDPISEHNRLYWYRQTLGQGPEFLTYFQNEAQLEKSRLLSDRFSAERPKGSFSTLEIQRTEQGDSAMYLCASSPGQGQQYFGPGTRLLVL.

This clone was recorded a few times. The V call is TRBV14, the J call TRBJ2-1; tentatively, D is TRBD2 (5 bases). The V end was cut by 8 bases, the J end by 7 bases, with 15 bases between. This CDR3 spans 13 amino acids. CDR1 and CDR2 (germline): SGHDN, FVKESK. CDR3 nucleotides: TGTGCCAGCGGGAGAGGGCGGGTGAATGAGCAGTTCTTC. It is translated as CASGRGRVNEQFF.

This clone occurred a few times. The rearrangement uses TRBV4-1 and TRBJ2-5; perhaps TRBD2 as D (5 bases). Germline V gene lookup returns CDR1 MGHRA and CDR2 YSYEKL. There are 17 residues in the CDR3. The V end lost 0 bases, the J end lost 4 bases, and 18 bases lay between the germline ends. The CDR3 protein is CASSQDSPLATVETQYF. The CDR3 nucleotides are TGCGCCAGCAGCCAAGATTCCCCCCTAGCTACGGTAGAGACCCAGTACTTC.

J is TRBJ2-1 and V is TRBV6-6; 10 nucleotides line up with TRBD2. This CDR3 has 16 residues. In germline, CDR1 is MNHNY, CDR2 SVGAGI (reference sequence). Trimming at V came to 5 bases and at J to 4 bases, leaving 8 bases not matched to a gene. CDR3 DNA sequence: TGTGCCAGCAGTCCCGGACTAGCGGCAATTTACAATGAGCAGTTCTTC. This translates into CASSPGLAAIYNEQFF.

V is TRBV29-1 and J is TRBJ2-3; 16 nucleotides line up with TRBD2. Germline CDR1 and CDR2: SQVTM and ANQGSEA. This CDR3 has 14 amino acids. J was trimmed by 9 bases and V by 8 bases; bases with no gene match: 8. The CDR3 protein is CSPTGLAGGSTQYF. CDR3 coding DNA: TGCAGCCCAACGGGACTAGCGGGAGGGTCGACGCAGTATTTT.

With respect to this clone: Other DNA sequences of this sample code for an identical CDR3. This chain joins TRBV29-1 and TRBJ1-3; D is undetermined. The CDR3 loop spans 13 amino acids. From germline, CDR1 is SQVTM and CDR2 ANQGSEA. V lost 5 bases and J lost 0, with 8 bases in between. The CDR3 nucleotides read TGCAGCGTTTGCGAGTTCTCTGGAAACACCATATATTTT. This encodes CSVCEFSGNTIYF.